The clone carrying this T cell receptor beta chain was observed a handful of times. Its antigen is not known. The isolated RNA, all of it, was reverse transcribed, so expressed TCRB transcripts were what got sequenced. Some clones are missing from TCRdb's copy, which holds only in-frame ones; the method was immunoSEQ multiplex PCR. The data hold over 700,000 clones, with about 17% observed a single time. The V gene's germline CDR1 is MNHEY and CDR2 SVGAGI. CDR3 length: 13 residues. V lost 2 bases and J 6 bases, leaving 11 bases between the germline ends. This entry belongs to a study of beta chain features in type 1 diabetes. Study in general: Researchers looked at about 110 million sorted cells across all samples. Broader study findings: Patients showed naive, central memory and Treg TCRB repertoires that appeared more similar than those of healthy donors. Equally in patients and controls, shorter templates might have been favored by PCR.

The clonotype was recovered from a woman aged 18-30 years in good health. Sequenced sample: naive CD4+ T cells from blood. The chain is built from TRBV6-5 and TRBJ2-7, with a tentative D call TRBD1 (6 bases). In DNA form, the CDR3 reads TGTGCCAGCAGTTACGGACAGTCCGCCGAGCAGTACTTC. Translated, it gives CASSYGQSAEQYF.